The sequence of this T cell receptor beta chain was determined in a study of identical twins. Study findings and constraints: The study based its conclusions on cross-sectional statistical analysis and did not follow the same donors.

Every donor was a healthy Caucasian. Germline V gene sequence: CDR1 SNHLY, CDR2 FYNNEI. Trimming cost V 6 bases and J 9 bases, with 9 bases left between them. The CDR3 sequence is 11 residues long. Comment on this clonotype: Its specificity is not known.

The authors used template switching to add a universal primer site and gave cDNA unique molecular identifiers. One entry per CDR3 protein, called by TCRdb with MiXCR from the 5' RACE reads. Of 400,000 to 550,000 distinct CDR3 sequences in the sample, roughly an eighth were seen once. These sequences were also reported in another study, on yellow fever vaccine responses in identical twins.

The sequenced sample was CD4+ T cells sorted from blood. V is TRBV2 and J is TRBJ1-5; unclear D gene. The TCR was taken from a young woman in good health. The CDR3 region has the DNA TGTGCCAGCAGCCGAGCGGGGCCCCAGCATTTT. Amino acids: CASSRAGPQHF.